This T cell receptor beta chain was identified in a study of T cell repertoires in ileal Crohn's disease. Across the study: Postoperative therapy was given to about half: roughly twelve thiopurines, some 18 anti-TNF agents.

With 7 bases clipped from V and 7 bases from J, the junction kept 6 bases outside the gene matches. Germline V gene lookup returns CDR1 SNHLY and CDR2 FYNNEI. The CDR3 is 13 amino acids. TCRB immunosequencing input was around 460 nanograms of biopsy DNA per sample. Method: immunoSEQ multiplex PCR; TCRdb's copy keeps in-frame clones and lacks some. The sample contains 55,000 to 65,000 clones, roughly nine tenths of which appear only once. General observations from the study: Postoperative endoscopy occurred within one year, median roughly 7.1 months. Compared with non-smokers, active smokers at surgery showed more clonal expansions.

This clone has only one observation. Its specificity is unknown. Time point indicated: neoterminal ileum biopsy at postoperative endoscopy, about 6 months after surgery. The chain recombines TRBV2 with TRBJ2-1, with 8 nucleotides matching TRBD2. Specimen: ileal tissue. The clonotype was recovered from an adult with Crohn's disease. The CDR3 loop is CASKAGAKNEQFF. The DNA for the CDR3 is TGTGCCAGCAAAGCGGGAGCTAAAAATGAGCAGTTCTTC.